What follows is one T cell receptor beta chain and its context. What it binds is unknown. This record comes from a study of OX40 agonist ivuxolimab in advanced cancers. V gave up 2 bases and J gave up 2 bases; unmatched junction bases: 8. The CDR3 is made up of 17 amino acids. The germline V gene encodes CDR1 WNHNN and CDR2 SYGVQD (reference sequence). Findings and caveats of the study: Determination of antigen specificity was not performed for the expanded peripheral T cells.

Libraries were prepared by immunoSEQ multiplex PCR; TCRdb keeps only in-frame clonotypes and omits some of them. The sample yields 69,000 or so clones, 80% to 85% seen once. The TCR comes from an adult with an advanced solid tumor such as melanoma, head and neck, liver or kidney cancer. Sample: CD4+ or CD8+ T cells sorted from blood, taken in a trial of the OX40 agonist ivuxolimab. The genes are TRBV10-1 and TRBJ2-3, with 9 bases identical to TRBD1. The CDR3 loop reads CASSETPGQGNTDTQYF. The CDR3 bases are TGCGCCAGCAGTGAGACACCCGGACAGGGGAACACAGATACGCAGTATTTT.